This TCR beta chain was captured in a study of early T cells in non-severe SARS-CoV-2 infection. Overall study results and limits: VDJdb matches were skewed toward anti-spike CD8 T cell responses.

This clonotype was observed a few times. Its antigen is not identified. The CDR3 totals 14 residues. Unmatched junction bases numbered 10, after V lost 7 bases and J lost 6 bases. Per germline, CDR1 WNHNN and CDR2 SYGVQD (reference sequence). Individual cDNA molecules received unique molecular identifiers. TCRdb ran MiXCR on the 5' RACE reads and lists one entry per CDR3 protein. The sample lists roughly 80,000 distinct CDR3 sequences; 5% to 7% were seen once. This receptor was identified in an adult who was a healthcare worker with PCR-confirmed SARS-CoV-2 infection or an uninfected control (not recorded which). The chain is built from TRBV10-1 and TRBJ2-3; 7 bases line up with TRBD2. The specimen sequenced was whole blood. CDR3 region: CASMDGGILDTQYF. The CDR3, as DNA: TGCGCCAGCATGGACGGGGGGATTCTTGATACGCAGTATTTT.